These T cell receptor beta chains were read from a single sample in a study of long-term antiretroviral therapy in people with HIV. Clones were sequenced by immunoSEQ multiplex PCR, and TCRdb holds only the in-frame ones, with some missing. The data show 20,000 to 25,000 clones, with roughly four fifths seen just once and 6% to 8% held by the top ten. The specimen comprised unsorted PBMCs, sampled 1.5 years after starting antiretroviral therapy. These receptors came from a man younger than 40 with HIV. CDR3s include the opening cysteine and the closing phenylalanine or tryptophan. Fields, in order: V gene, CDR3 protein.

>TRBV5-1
CASSLDRGQNTDTQYF
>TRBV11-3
CASSLDMRNTGELFF
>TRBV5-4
CASSLADSPWLGYTF
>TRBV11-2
CASSFGGDSPLHF
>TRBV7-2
CASSQGGEYGEAFF
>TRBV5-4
CASSNGGQGHTEAFF
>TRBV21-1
CASSSIPGTGYMNTEAFF
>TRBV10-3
CAISDRTGNTEAFF
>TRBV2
CASSGTSGGSYEQYF
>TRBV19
CASSISGGSPEAFF
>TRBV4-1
CASSQATATEGYTF
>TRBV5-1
CASSWLGGESYEQYF
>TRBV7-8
CASSFTNEAFF
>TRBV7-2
CASHRGTGGSSASGYTF
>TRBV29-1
CSAQRGQGSEKLFF
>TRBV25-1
CASRREYQETQYF
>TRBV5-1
CASRPDGDTQYF
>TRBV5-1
CASSQGLAGMITDTQYF
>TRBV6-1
CASTPGSSNEKLFF
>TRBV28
CASSLGSPGQPQHF
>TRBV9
CASRRGRAPTDTQYF
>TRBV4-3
CASSQDGGYEQYF
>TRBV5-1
CASSLGGVLGEDGYTF
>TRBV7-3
CASSLLQGQGEQFF
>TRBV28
CASSSTLRQGHEQYF
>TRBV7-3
CASSAQDRVVNEQFF
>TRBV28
CASSSRGGKLFF
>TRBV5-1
CASWSGGRPGTEAFF
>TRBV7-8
CASSSGSTAMNSPLHF
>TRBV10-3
CAISGGGTGGLNTEAFF
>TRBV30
CAWSAGQGRGEQYF
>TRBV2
CASSRGRADTQYF
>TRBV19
CASSIAGAGSYEQYF
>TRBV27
CASSIDPGQMTENTEAFF
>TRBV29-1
CSVAGTGGDEQYF
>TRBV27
CASSPGVRKGTDTQYF
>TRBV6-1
CASRGTGREPQHF
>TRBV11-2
CASSLDRGYTIYF
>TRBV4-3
CASSAAPGPHEQYF
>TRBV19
CASTTSGLYNEQFF
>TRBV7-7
CASSPLVAQPQHF
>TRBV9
CASSVAGTEAFF
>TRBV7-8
CASSLGGGYQETQYF
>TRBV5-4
CASSPRSTLASPSYEQYF
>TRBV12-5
CASGLFPRDTEAFF
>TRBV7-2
CASSLSSYEQYF
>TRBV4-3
CASSQTYRGEPYGYTF
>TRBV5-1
CASSSYGSGERVF
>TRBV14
CASSPWGGETQYF